What follows describes a single T cell receptor beta chain. Its target is unknown. Thawed PBMCs were FACS-sorted into unstimulated CD4+CD25+CD127- regulatory T cells, CD4+CD25- non-regulatory cells, CD4 and CD8 cells. The sample originates from a study of Tregs in tolerant kidney transplant recipients. Broader study findings: Some patients' samples used different primers over time, so nucleotide sequences weren't comparable. Tregs expanded with activated donor B cells seemed most donor-specific. In tolerant patients, donor-specific Tregs outgrew total Tregs, suggesting antigen-driven expansion.

Clones were sequenced by immunoSEQ multiplex PCR, and TCRdb holds only the in-frame ones, with some missing. The sample contains approximately 60,000 clones, 98% of which appear only once. Sequenced material: Tregs from blood, taken before the transplant. The clonotype comes from a human donor who received a combined kidney and bone marrow transplant.

This CDR3 reads CASSYLRGLGGYTF. DNA for the CDR3: TGTGCCAGCAGTTACTTAAGGGGGCTGGGAGGCTACACCTTC. This chain connects TRBV6-5 to TRBJ1-2, with 7 bases identical to TRBD1. Trimming at V came to 1 base and at J to 8 bases, leaving 7 bases not matched to a gene. In germline, CDR1 is MNHEY, CDR2 SVGAGI. The CDR3 has 14 amino acids.